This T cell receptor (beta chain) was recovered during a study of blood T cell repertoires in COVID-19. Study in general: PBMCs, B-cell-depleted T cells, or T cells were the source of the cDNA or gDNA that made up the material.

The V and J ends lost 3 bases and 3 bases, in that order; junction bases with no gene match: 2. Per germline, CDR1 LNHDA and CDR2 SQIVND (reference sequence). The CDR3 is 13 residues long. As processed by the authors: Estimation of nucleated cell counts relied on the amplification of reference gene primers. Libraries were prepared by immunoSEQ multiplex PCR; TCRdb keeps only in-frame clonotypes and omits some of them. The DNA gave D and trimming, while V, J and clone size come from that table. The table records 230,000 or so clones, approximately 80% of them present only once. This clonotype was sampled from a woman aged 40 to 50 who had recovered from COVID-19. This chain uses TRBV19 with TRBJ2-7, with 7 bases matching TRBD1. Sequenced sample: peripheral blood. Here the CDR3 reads CASSIPGGYEQYF. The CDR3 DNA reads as TGTGCCAGTAGTATTCCAGGGGGCTACGAGCAGTACTTC. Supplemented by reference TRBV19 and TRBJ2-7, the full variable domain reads DGGITQSPKYLFRKEGQNVTLSCEQNLNHDAMYWYRQDPGQGLRLIYYSQIVNDFQKGDIAEGYSVSREKKESFPLTVTSAQKNPTAFYLCASSIPGGYEQYFGPGTRLTVT.